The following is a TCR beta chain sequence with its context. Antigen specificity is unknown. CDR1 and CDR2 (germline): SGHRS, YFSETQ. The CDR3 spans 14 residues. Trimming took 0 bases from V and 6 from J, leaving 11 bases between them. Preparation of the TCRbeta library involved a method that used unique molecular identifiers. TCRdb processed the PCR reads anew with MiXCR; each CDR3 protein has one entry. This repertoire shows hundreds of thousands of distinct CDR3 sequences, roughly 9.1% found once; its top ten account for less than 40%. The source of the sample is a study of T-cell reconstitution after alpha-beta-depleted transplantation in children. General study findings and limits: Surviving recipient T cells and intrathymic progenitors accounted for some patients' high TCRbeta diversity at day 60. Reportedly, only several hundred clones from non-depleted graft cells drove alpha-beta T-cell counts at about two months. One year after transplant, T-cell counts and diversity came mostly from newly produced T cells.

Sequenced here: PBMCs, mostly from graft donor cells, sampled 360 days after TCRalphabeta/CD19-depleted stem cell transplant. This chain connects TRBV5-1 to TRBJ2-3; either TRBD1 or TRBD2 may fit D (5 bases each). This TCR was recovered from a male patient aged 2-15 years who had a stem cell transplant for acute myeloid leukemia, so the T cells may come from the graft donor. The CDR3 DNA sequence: TGCGCCAGCAGCTTGGCGGGGACGGAGGATACGCAGTATTTT. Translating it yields CASSLAGTEDTQYF.